Below are 5 T cell receptor beta chains sequenced from a single sample in a study of blood T cells in healthy people across ages. It was with a sample-barcoded 5' primer and a J-beta primer mix that a second PCR of about 6 to 12 cycles was run. MiXCR, applied by TCRdb to the 5' RACE reads, yields one record per CDR3 protein. The sample shows about 1.1 million distinct CDR3 sequences, more than 30% of them seen only once. The sample taken for sequencing was blood. The receptors were gathered from a young man in good health.

This rearrangement joins TRBV5-1 to TRBJ1-1; perhaps TRBD1 as D (6 bases). Germline V gene sequence: CDR1 SGHRS, CDR2 YFSETQ. This CDR3 has 15 residues. Trimming took off 3 bases at V and 2 bases at J, with 14 bases between the two ends. The CDR3 nucleotides are TGCGCCAGCAGCTGGATGACAGGAGTAAACACTGAAGCTTTCTTT. It translates to CASSWMTGVNTEAFF.

The CDR3 protein is CASSQEDRVQETQYF. The CDR3 nucleotides read TGTGCCAGCAGCCAAGAGGACAGGGTCCAAGAGACCCAGTACTTC. The genes are TRBV4-2 and TRBJ2-5, with 8 bases lining up with TRBD1. The CDR3 has 15 amino acids. Per germline, CDR1 LGHNA and CDR2 YNFKEQ. Trimming removed 0 bases from V and 1 base from J; junction bases left unmatched: 1.

This clonotype was picked up a small number of times. The chain carries TRBV7-2 and TRBJ1-4, with D possibly TRBD1 on 6 matching bases. V lost 1 base and J lost 4, with 10 bases in between. In germline, CDR1 is SGHTA, CDR2 FQGNSA. The CDR3 extends over 15 amino acids. The CDR3 sequence: CASSLVQGLNEKLFF. The CDR3 nucleotides read TGTGCCAGCAGCTTAGTACAGGGACTTAATGAAAAACTGTTTTTT.

The gene calls are TRBV4-3 and TRBJ1-2; weak D call: TRBD1 (5 bases). CDR3 length equals 16 residues. Looked up from germline, CDR1 is LGHNA and CDR2 is YSLEER. V dropped 0 bases and J dropped 4 bases, with 15 bases sitting between them. This CDR3 reads CASSQDSAGTPYGYTF. The CDR3 DNA sequence: TGCGCCAGCAGCCAAGATTCGGCAGGGACCCCCTATGGCTACACCTTC.

At least ten counts were recorded for this clonotype. CDR3 nucleotides: TGTGCCAGCTCTGGACTGTCGGAGGATACGCAGTATTTT. This gives the protein CASSGLSEDTQYF. This sequence joins TRBV6-6 and TRBJ2-3; the D gene is possibly TRBD2 (5 bases). The CDR3 has 13 amino acids. V gave up 8 bases and J gave up 6 bases, with 15 bases separating them. CDR1 and CDR2 (germline): MNHNY, SVGAGI (reference sequence).